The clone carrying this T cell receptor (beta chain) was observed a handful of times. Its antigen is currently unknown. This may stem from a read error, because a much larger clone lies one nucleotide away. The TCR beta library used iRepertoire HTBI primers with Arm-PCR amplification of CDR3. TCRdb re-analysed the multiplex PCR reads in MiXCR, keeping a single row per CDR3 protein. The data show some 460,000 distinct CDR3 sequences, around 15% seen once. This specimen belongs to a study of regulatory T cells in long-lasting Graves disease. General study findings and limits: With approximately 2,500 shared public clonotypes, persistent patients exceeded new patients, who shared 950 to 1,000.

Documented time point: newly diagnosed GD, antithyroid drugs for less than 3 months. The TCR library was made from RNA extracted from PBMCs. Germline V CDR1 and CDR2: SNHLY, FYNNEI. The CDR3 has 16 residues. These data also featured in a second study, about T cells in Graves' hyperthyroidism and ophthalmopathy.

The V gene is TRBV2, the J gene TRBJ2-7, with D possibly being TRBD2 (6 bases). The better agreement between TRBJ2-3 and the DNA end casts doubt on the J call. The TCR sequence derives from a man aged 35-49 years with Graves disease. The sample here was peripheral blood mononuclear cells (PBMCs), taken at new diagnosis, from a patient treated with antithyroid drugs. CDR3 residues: CASSEASGPGFDTQYF. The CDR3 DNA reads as TGTGCCAGCAGTGAAGCAAGCGGGCCGGGATTTGATACGCAGTATTTT.